Listed below are T cell receptor beta chains from one sample, sequenced in a study of post-analysis software for immune sequencing data. TCRdb independently ran MiXCR on the PCR reads; one entry per CDR3 protein. The sample includes about 820,000 distinct CDR3 sequences, about 50% of them seen just once. The sequenced sample consisted of blood. The receptors were sampled from a girl aged 10 to 17 with multiple sclerosis. Each CDR3 is given with its conserved first and last residue. Each record gives: D gene, clone size, V gene, CDR3 length, J gene, CDR3 protein, CDR3 DNA. The D gene is left open where the match is weak. Not every row has a clone size; where given, it reads once, few, many or a size class.

-	-	TRBV5-6	15	TRBJ2-7	CASSWSDRSSYEQYF	TGTGCCAGCAGCTGGAGCGACAGGAGCTCCTACGAGCAGTACTTC
TRBD2	-	TRBV15	16	TRBJ2-3	CATAAGLRTLTDTQYF	TGTGCCACCGCAGCGGGACTCCGAACCCTCACAGATACGCAGTATTTT
-	-	TRBV6-5	18	TRBJ1-1	CASSYSHTLRDVNTEAFF	TGTGCCAGCAGTTACTCCCACACTCTCAGGGACGTGAACACTGAAGCTTTCTTT
-	few	TRBV5-4	16	TRBJ2-1	CASSPSSRDALKEQFF	TGTGCCAGCAGCCCTTCCTCCCGGGACGCTCTTAAGGAGCAGTTCTTC
-	-	TRBV6-5	18	TRBJ2-3	CASSYTLGLAIRTDTQYF	TGTGCCAGCAGTTACACCCTGGGACTTGCCATCCGCACAGATACGCAGTATTTT
TRBD1	few	TRBV11-2	15	TRBJ2-2	CASSAGTVNTGELFF	TGTGCCAGCAGTGCCGGGACAGTGAACACCGGGGAGCTGTTTTTT
TRBD2	-	TRBV24-1	15	TRBJ2-3	CATGQLAGGPDTQYF	TGTGCCACCGGCCAACTAGCGGGGGGACCAGATACGCAGTATTTT
TRBD1	-	TRBV29-1	13	TRBJ1-1	CSVEGQGVAEAFF	TGCAGCGTTGAAGGGCAGGGGGTGGCTGAAGCTTTCTTT
TRBD2	-	TRBV6-1	13	TRBJ2-7	CAAQGLAGYEQYF	TGTGCCGCACAGGGACTAGCCGGCTACGAGCAGTACTTC
TRBD2	-	TRBV29-1	14	TRBJ2-1	CSVVAAGGRNEQFF	TGCAGCGTTGTCGCAGCGGGAGGGCGCAATGAGCAGTTCTTC
TRBD2	-	TRBV20-1	15	TRBJ2-1	CSARDGTSGRHEQFF	TGCAGTGCTAGAGACGGGACTAGCGGGAGGCATGAGCAGTTCTTC
-	-	TRBV3-1	17	TRBJ1-4	CASSQDIRRGIVEKLFF	TGTGCCAGCAGCCAAGATATACGAAGGGGGATAGTTGAAAAACTGTTTTTT